This TCR beta chain originates from a study of T cells expressing NK-cell markers. This CDR3 has 13 residues. Germline V gene data show CDR1 as DFQATT and CDR2 as SNEGSKA (reference sequence). Each CDR3 protein gets one entry in TCRdb, which reprocessed the 5' RACE reads and gives no DNA. This sample contains 250,000 or so distinct CDR3 sequences. The V and J genes are TRBV20-1 and TRBJ2-3; the TCRdb D gene call, TRBD1, has no DNA to confirm it. The TCR sequence derives from a woman between 18 and 75 years old in good health. Specimen: blood T cells: a sorted CD56 or NKG2C T cell subset, CD4+ or CD8+ T cells, or bulk PBMC T cells (not recorded which). CDR3 sequence: CSAKQGGGDTQYF.